These 24 T cell receptor beta chains originate from one sample sequenced in a study of OX40 agonist ivuxolimab in advanced cancers. The data were produced by immunoSEQ multiplex PCR, yet TCRdb's version contains in-frame clones alone and is incomplete. This table holds 69,000 or so clones, 85% found once. The material sequenced was CD4+ or CD8+ T cells sorted from blood, taken in a trial of the OX40 agonist ivuxolimab. All receptors derive from an adult with an advanced solid tumor such as melanoma, head and neck, liver or kidney cancer.

The chain couples TRBV19 to TRBJ2-5; D is possibly TRBD1 (5 bases). Between the trimmed V and J ends, which lost 2 bases and 4 bases, there was a span of 8 bases. Looked up from germline, CDR1 is LNHDA and CDR2 is SQIVND (reference sequence). The CDR3 is made up of 13 amino acids. The CDR3 nucleotides read TGTGCCAGTAGTATACAGGGCCCAGAGACCCAGTACTTC. Translation gives CASSIQGPETQYF.

The V and J genes are TRBV19 and TRBJ2-5, with 8 bases identical to TRBD1. The germline V gene encodes CDR1 LNHDA and CDR2 SQIVND (reference sequence). The CDR3 runs to 14 residues. J was trimmed by 5 bases and V by 3 bases; bases with no gene match: 5. The CDR3 DNA reads TGTGCCAGTAGTATCGGAACAGGGGGGGAGACCCAGTACTTC. Translated, it gives CASSIGTGGETQYF.

This clone is a singleton in its sample. The rearrangement joins TRBV5-1 to TRBJ1-4; 10 bases agree with TRBD1. This CDR3 has 15 residues. Germline CDR1 reads SGHRS; CDR2 reads YFSETQ. J gave up 8 bases and V 0 bases, and 4 bases lay outside the gene matches. CDR3 protein: CASSLAGTGDEKLFF. CDR3 sequence (DNA): TGCGCCAGCAGCTTGGCCGGGACAGGGGACGAAAAACTGTTTTTT.

The chain has TRBV2 and TRBJ2-3, with 10 bases aligning to TRBD2. The CDR3 spans 16 residues. CDR1 SNHLY and CDR2 FYNNEI come from the germline V gene. Trimming removed 3 bases from V and 0 bases from J; junction bases left unmatched: 3. The CDR3 nucleotides read TGTGCCAGCAGTGAGATGACTAGCGGGAGCACAGATACGCAGTATTTT. Encoded protein: CASSEMTSGSTDTQYF. The full variable domain, its missing parts supplied by reference TRBV2 and TRBJ2-3, is EPEVTQTPSHQVTQMGQEVILRCVPISNHLYFYWYRQILGQKVEFLVSFYNNEISEKSEIFDDQFSVERPDGSNFTLKIRSTKLEDSAMYFCASSEMTSGSTDTQYFGPGTRLTVL.

This chain joins TRBV19 and TRBJ1-5; D is unresolved. CDR1 is LNHDA, CDR2 SQIVND, per germline (reference sequence). CDR3 length: 15 amino acids. Trimming took off 2 bases at V and 4 bases at J, with 12 bases between the two ends. CDR3 loop: CASSIRLSENQPQHF. As DNA, the CDR3 is TGTGCCAGTAGTATACGCCTGTCAGAAAATCAGCCCCAGCATTTT.

The rearrangement joins TRBV30 to TRBJ2-5, with D tentatively TRBD1 (5 bases). CDR3 length: 14 amino acids. Germline values: CDR1 GTSNPN, CDR2 SVGIG (reference sequence). Trimming left V 4 bases short and J 1 base short, with 13 bases between. Written as DNA, the CDR3 is TGTGCCTGGACGCAGGGCTCACCCCAAGAGACCCAGTACTTC. It codes for CAWTQGSPQETQYF.

The rearrangement uses TRBV11-1 and TRBJ2-1, with 9 bases fitting TRBD2. This CDR3 contains 18 residues. Germline-derived CDR1 and CDR2 are SGHAT and FQDESV (reference sequence). The ends lost 1 base at V and 2 bases at J; junction bases unmatched: 9. The CDR3 here is CASSLESGRIRPYNEQFF. Here the CDR3 DNA reads TGTGCCAGCAGCTTAGAAAGCGGGAGGATCAGACCCTACAATGAGCAGTTCTTC.

The rearrangement links TRBV5-8 to TRBJ2-3; possibly TRBD2 for D (6 bases). The CDR3 spans 15 residues. Germline V gene data show CDR1 as SGHTS and CDR2 as YDEGEE. The V and J ends lost 1 base and 5 bases respectively, with 14 bases between them. The CDR3 loop is CASSLLALGGDTQYF. CDR3 nucleotide sequence: TGTGCCAGCAGCTTGCTAGCCCTGGGGGGAGATACGCAGTATTTT.

The V and J genes are TRBV2 and TRBJ1-1; D uncertain. Germline loops: CDR1 SNHLY, CDR2 FYNNEI. The CDR3 is 11 amino acids. V was cut by 7 bases and J by 5 bases, with 8 bases left in between. CDR3 coding DNA: TGTGCCAGCAATGCGAGGACTGAAGCTTTCTTT. Its translation: CASNARTEAFF.

The chain combines TRBV5-1 with TRBJ2-5; 9 nucleotides agree with TRBD1. The trim removed 2 bases at V and 4 bases at J, leaving 3 bases unmatched. The germline V gene encodes CDR1 SGHRS and CDR2 YFSETQ. This CDR3 is 14 amino acids long. CDR3 DNA: TGCGCCAGCAGCTTTACAGGGGGCGCAGAGACCCAGTACTTC. Its protein is CASSFTGGAETQYF.

A few counts support this clone. The chain links TRBV7-8 to TRBJ1-2; 7 bases map to TRBD1. V lost 5 bases to trimming and J lost 4 bases; unmatched junction nucleotides: 4. There are 13 residues in the CDR3. Germline CDR1 is SGHVS and CDR2 is FQNEAQ. Here the CDR3 reads CASSVTGSYGYTF. The CDR3 DNA is TGTGCCAGCAGCGTGACAGGGTCCTATGGCTACACCTTC.

The gene calls are TRBV6-1 and TRBJ1-1, with 8 bases lining up with TRBD1. The CDR3 contains 11 residues. V gave up 6 bases and J gave up 8 bases; unmatched junction bases: 2. Germline values: CDR1 MNHNS, CDR2 SASEGT. CDR3 residues: CASRGQVEAFF. CDR3 sequence (DNA): TGTGCCAGCAGGGGACAGGTAGAAGCTTTCTTT.

The chain carries TRBV11-2 and TRBJ2-1; D is undetermined. The CDR3 is 15 amino acids. Looked up from germline, CDR1 is SGHAT and CDR2 is FQNNGV. V gave up 1 base and J gave up 2 bases, with 9 bases separating them. CDR3 loop: CASSLGPATYNEQFF. DNA for the CDR3: TGTGCCAGCAGCTTAGGTCCAGCTACCTACAATGAGCAGTTCTTC.

This clone came up once. V usage is TRBV30 and J usage is TRBJ1-2; 7 bases match TRBD1. V lost 4 bases to trimming and J lost 8 bases; unmatched junction nucleotides: 13. Germline V gene lookup returns CDR1 GTSNPN and CDR2 SVGIG (reference sequence). There are 14 residues in the CDR3. CDR3 residues: CAWNRADRAGGYTF. CDR3 nucleotide sequence: TGTGCCTGGAACCGAGCAGACAGGGCTGGAGGCTACACCTTC.

The rearrangement joins TRBV18 to TRBJ2-3, with 12 positions matching TRBD1. CDR1 is KGHSH, CDR2 LQKENI, per germline. J gave up 4 bases and V 6 bases, and 8 bases lay outside the gene matches. CDR3 length: 16 amino acids. The CDR3 loop is CASSPGTGGGSDTQYF. The CDR3 DNA sequence: TGTGCCAGCTCTCCCGGGACAGGGGGCGGCTCAGATACGCAGTATTTT.

V usage is TRBV7-2 and J usage is TRBJ2-7, with 7 bases that match TRBD1. Germline CDR1 and CDR2: SGHTA and FQGNSA. The CDR3 contains 15 residues. With V trimmed by 5 bases and J by 2 bases, 9 bases remained unmatched. The CDR3 here is CASSQTGQQTYEQYF. The CDR3 DNA reads as TGTGCCAGCAGCCAGACAGGGCAGCAGACCTACGAGCAGTACTTC.

V and J are TRBV7-9 and TRBJ2-3; no clear D gene. Germline CDR1 reads SEHNR; CDR2 reads FQNEAQ (reference sequence). This CDR3 comprises 12 residues. V was trimmed by 5 bases and J by 0 bases, leaving 3 bases between them. The CDR3 loop reads CASSRSTDTQYF. The CDR3 DNA reads as TGTGCCAGCAGCCGGAGCACAGATACGCAGTATTTT.

This chain joins TRBV7-3 and TRBJ1-1; D not resolved. CDR1 is SGHTA and CDR2 is FQGTGA in the germline V gene. V lost 6 bases and J 2 bases, leaving 10 bases between the germline ends. This CDR3 has 13 amino acids. CDR3 residues: CASSGGRNTEAFF. DNA of the CDR3: TGTGCCAGCAGTGGAGGGCGAAACACTGAAGCTTTCTTT.

This clone turned up a few times. V is TRBV30 and J is TRBJ1-4; TRBD1 is a possible D gene (5 bases). Germline CDR1 GTSNPN, CDR2 SVGIG (reference sequence). V lost 0 bases and J lost 8, with 16 bases in between. The CDR3 spans 15 residues. CDR3 residues: CAWSVGQQRGEKLFF. The DNA of the CDR3 is TGTGCCTGGAGTGTAGGCCAGCAGAGGGGCGAAAAACTGTTTTTT.

The genes are TRBV30 and TRBJ2-3; D is unresolved. Germline values: CDR1 GTSNPN, CDR2 SVGIG (reference sequence). Trimming took off 1 base at V and 6 bases at J, with 5 bases between the two ends. The CDR3 sequence is 11 residues long. The CDR3 is CAWSDGDTQYF. DNA of the CDR3: TGTGCCTGGAGTGATGGGGATACGCAGTATTTT. The full variable domain, its missing parts supplied by reference TRBV30 and TRBJ2-3, is SQTIHQWPATLVQPVGSPLSLECTVEGTSNPNLYWYRQAAGRGLQLLFYSVGIGQISSEVPQNLSASRPQDRQFILSSKKLLLSDSGFYLCAWSDGDTQYFGPGTRLTVL.

The gene calls are TRBV4-3 and TRBJ2-3; D is perhaps TRBD1 (5 bases). This CDR3 is built from 13 residues. Trimming removed 1 base from V and 8 bases from J, with 10 bases in between. Germline lookup yields CDR1 LGHNA and CDR2 YSLEER. The CDR3 nucleotides read TGCGCCAGCAGCCAAGTGGGCCAGGGTACGCAGTATTTT. It is translated as CASSQVGQGTQYF.

This sequence joins TRBV19 and TRBJ2-7, with a possible D match to TRBD1 (6 bases). The CDR3 runs 14 residues. V lost 3 bases to trimming and J lost 7 bases, with 16 bases between them. Germline CDR1 reads LNHDA; CDR2 reads SQIVND (reference sequence). The CDR3 here is CASSIWNRVEEQYF. CDR3 nucleotide sequence: TGTGCCAGTAGTATCTGGAACAGGGTGGAGGAGCAGTACTTC. The variable domain in full, completed from reference TRBV19 and TRBJ2-7, reads DGGITQSPKYLFRKEGQNVTLSCEQNLNHDAMYWYRQDPGQGLRLIYYSQIVNDFQKGDIAEGYSVSREKKESFPLTVTSAQKNPTAFYLCASSIWNRVEEQYFGPGTRLTVT.

The chain combines TRBV5-1 with TRBJ1-6; TRBD1 matches 7 bases. J was trimmed by 7 bases and V by 2 bases; bases with no gene match: 3. CDR3 length: 14 residues. Germline CDR1 SGHRS, CDR2 YFSETQ. The CDR3 nucleotides read TGCGCCAGCAGCTTTTCAGGGGGGAATTCACCCCTCCACTTT. Translation: CASSFSGGNSPLHF.

This clone was observed a single time. The genes are TRBV5-1 and TRBJ1-1; D gene unclear. Trimming removed 4 bases at V and 3 bases at J, with 10 bases between. The V gene's germline CDR1 is SGHRS and CDR2 YFSETQ. The CDR3 is 13 residues long. The CDR3 nucleotides are TGCGCCAGCAGCGAGGCGAAAGACACTGAAGCTTTCTTT. Its translation is CASSEAKDTEAFF.